What follows is one T cell receptor (beta chain) and its context. Its antigen is as yet unknown. The sample is drawn from a study of cytomegalovirus exposure and HLA in healthy donors. In the study overall: In a later analysis, it was reported that the roughly 130 validation repertoires had been produced on the same platform as the 700 or so repertoires belonging to the first cohort. General observations from the study: Altogether, 160 or so TCR beta chains were recorded as cytomegalovirus-associated. Reported performance of the classifier showed diagnosis of cytomegalovirus status with high specificity and sensitivity.

TCRdb's copy holds only in-frame clones and misses some; the assay was immunoSEQ multiplex PCR. The table has some 140,000 clones, approximately 84% seen once. The CDR3 sequence is 12 residues long. V was clipped by 2 bases and J by 9 bases, with 11 bases between them. CDR1 is GTSNPN, CDR2 SVGIG, per germline (reference sequence). This clonotype originated in a woman younger than 45 in good health and CMV-seronegative. The chain has TRBV30 and TRBJ2-1; no definite D call. The sequencing input was PBMCs. As DNA, the CDR3 is TGTGCCTGGAGTCCACGATTCGGTGAGCAGTTCTTC. Protein sequence: CAWSPRFGEQFF.